These 7 T cell receptor beta chains were all obtained from the same sample, sequenced in a study of T-cell reconstitution after alpha-beta-depleted transplantation in children. Unique molecular identifiers were built into the TCRbeta library. One entry per CDR3 protein, called by TCRdb with MiXCR from the PCR reads. The top ten hold less than 4.5% of the sample, which has roughly 400,000 distinct CDR3 sequences, roughly 22% seen once. Source: PBMCs from the stem cell graft donor, taken from the stem cell graft. These TCRs come from a human donor who donated a stem cell graft to a child with acute myeloid leukemia.

This sequence joins TRBV4-1 and TRBJ2-1; either TRBD1 or TRBD2 may fit D (5 bases each). CDR1 is MGHRA and CDR2 is YSYEKL in the germline V gene. The V gene lost 4 bases and the J gene lost 3 bases, with 22 bases spanning the gap. The CDR3 has 18 amino acids. CDR3 residues: CASSPGERRRVFYNEQFF. Written as DNA, the CDR3 is TGCGCCAGCAGCCCCGGGGAACGCCGCAGGGTGTTCTACAATGAGCAGTTCTTC.

This chain joins TRBV12-3 or TRBV12-4 and TRBJ2-2; D possibly corresponds to TRBD1 (5 bases). The CDR3 is 15 amino acids. Trimming cost V 5 bases and J 3 bases, with 13 bases left between them. CDR3 in amino acids: CASSAGAIDTGELFF. The CDR3 DNA sequence: TGTGCCAGCAGTGCTGGGGCCATCGACACCGGGGAGCTGTTTTTT.

This chain links TRBV9 with TRBJ2-7; D tentatively reads TRBD1 or TRBD2 (5 bases each). From germline, CDR1 is SGDLS and CDR2 YYNGEE. V lost 3 bases to trimming and J lost 6 bases, with 13 bases between them. The CDR3 is made up of 13 amino acids. The CDR3 sequence is CASSAAGGGEQYF. The DNA for the CDR3 is TGTGCCAGCAGCGCCGCGGGTGGGGGCGAGCAGTACTTC.

This chain connects TRBV29-1 to TRBJ2-3, with TRBD2 as a possible D gene (6 bases). Germline CDR1 reads SQVTM; CDR2 reads ANQGSEA. V was trimmed by 7 bases and J by 3 bases, leaving 20 bases between them. This CDR3 region has 15 residues. The CDR3 protein is CSASPGGEATDTQYF. CDR3 in DNA: TGCAGCGCTTCCCCGGGTGGGGAGGCAACAGATACGCAGTATTTT.

This clonotype was detected only a few times. The CDR3 here is CASSSGQPLNTGELFF. CDR3 DNA sequence: TGCGCCAGCAGCTCGGGACAGCCACTAAACACCGGGGAGCTGTTTTTT. The chain combines TRBV5-1 with TRBJ2-2, with 7 bases matching TRBD1. CDR3 length: 16 residues. Losses at the gene ends were 3 bases for V and 2 bases for J; bases not matched to a gene: 7. Germline CDR1 is SGHRS and CDR2 is YFSETQ.

This clonotype was recorded many times. This chain uses TRBV28 with TRBJ2-5; D gene unclear. The V gene lost 8 bases and the J gene lost 2 bases, with 15 bases spanning the gap. The CDR3 length is 14 residues. Germline loops: CDR1 MDHEN, CDR2 SYDVKM. The CDR3 sequence: CASHALWPQETQYF. CDR3 nucleotides: TGTGCCAGCCACGCCCTATGGCCGCAAGAGACCCAGTACTTC.

Many counts were recorded for this clonotype. The rearrangement uses TRBV7-2 and TRBJ1-6; D is unclear. The CDR3 runs to 11 residues. Germline V lookup: CDR1 SGHTA, CDR2 FQGNSA. V was cut by 5 bases and J by 6 bases, with 2 bases left in between. For the CDR3, the DNA is TGTGCCAGCAGCCTTAATTCACCCCTCCACTTT. Amino acid sequence: CASSLNSPLHF.